These T cell receptor beta chains were read from a single sample in a study of cytomegalovirus exposure and HLA in healthy donors. Assay used: immunoSEQ multiplex PCR; TCRdb lists only in-frame clones, some missing. The sample lists 110,000 to 150,000 clones, just under 85% occurring once. Material for sequencing was PBMCs. The source is a man aged 35 to 55 in good health and CMV-seropositive. Each CDR3 is given with its conserved first and last residue. D genes are given only for firm matches. For some rows the clone size is stated as once, few or many, or as a class when expanded; others skip it.

j_call d_call clone_size v_call cdr3_aa cdr3_nt
TRBJ1-5 TRBD1 NA TRBV5-1 CASSLQGASNQPQHF TGCGCCAGCAGCTTGCAGGGGGCGAGCAATCAGCCCCAGCATTTT
TRBJ2-3 NA NA TRBV5-1 CASSLSGALTDTQYF TGCGCCAGCAGCTTGTCGGGAGCCCTCACAGATACGCAGTATTTT
TRBJ1-5 NA NA TRBV7-8 CASRLRGKWDQPQHF TGTGCCAGCAGACTAAGGGGAAAATGGGATCAGCCCCAGCATTTT
TRBJ2-3 NA NA TRBV12-2 CASRCRASGRQGDTQYF TGTGCAAGTCGCTGTCGGGCTAGCGGGAGACAAGGTGATACGCAGTATTTT
TRBJ2-7 TRBD2 NA TRBV18 CASSPTREGEQYF TGTGCCAGCTCACCAACCAGGGAGGGCGAGCAGTACTTC
TRBJ1-5 NA once TRBV6-6 CATSAGNSNQPQHF TGTGCCACTTCTGCAGGTAATAGCAATCAGCCCCAGCATTTT
TRBJ2-2 TRBD1 NA TRBV6-1 CASSGGTGVVIVNTGELFF TGTGCCAGCAGTGGTGGGACAGGGGTAGTGATCGTGAACACCGGGGAGCTGTTTTTT
TRBJ2-7 TRBD1 few TRBV6-5 CASSYKGQGSYEQYF TGTGCCAGCAGTTACAAGGGACAGGGGTCCTACGAGCAGTACTTC
TRBJ2-7 TRBD1 NA TRBV10-1 CASRVRPRDSSYEQYF TGCGCCAGCAGGGTCAGACCCCGGGACAGTAGCTACGAGCAGTACTTC
TRBJ1-3 NA NA TRBV29-1 CGVGASSGNTIYF TGCGGCGTTGGAGCAAGCTCTGGAAACACCATATATTTT
TRBJ2-1 NA once TRBV9 CASSARGNEQFF TGTGCCAGCAGCGCAAGAGGAAATGAGCAGTTCTTC
TRBJ1-4 NA few TRBV29-1 CSAKGQANEKLFF TGCAGCGCCAAGGGGCAGGCTAATGAAAAACTGTTTTTT
TRBJ2-7 TRBD1 NA TRBV5-5 CASSSQGWYEQYF TGTGCCAGCAGTTCACAGGGGTGGTACGAGCAGTACTTC
TRBJ2-7 NA NA TRBV4-1 CASSQERAEVEQYF TGCGCCAGCAGCCAAGAAAGAGCGGAGGTGGAGCAGTACTTC
TRBJ1-1 NA NA TRBV18 CASSPPGVRNTEAFF TGTGCCAGCTCACCACCCGGGGTGAGGAACACTGAAGCTTTCTTT
TRBJ2-4 NA NA TRBV25-1 CASSLRTGVDYPKNIQYF TGTGCCAGCAGCTTACGCACGGGGGTTGATTATCCCAAAAACATTCAGTACTTC
TRBJ1-5 TRBD1 NA TRBV9 CASSRSTGGYQPQHF TGTGCCAGCAGTAGGTCAACAGGGGGCTATCAGCCCCAGCATTTT
TRBJ2-2 NA once TRBV7-9 CARTSRSGELFF TGTGCCAGAACCTCGAGGAGCGGGGAGCTGTTTTTT
TRBJ2-1 NA NA TRBV11-2 CASSLAGNNEQFF TGTGCCAGCAGCTTAGCCGGGAACAATGAGCAGTTCTTC
TRBJ1-5 TRBD1 NA TRBV27 CASSQIGLRDRYRNQPQHF TGTGCCAGCAGTCAAATTGGCCTCCGGGACAGGTATCGCAATCAGCCCCAGCATTTT
TRBJ2-2 TRBD1 NA TRBV6-1 CASSGTGVHGELFF TGTGCCAGCAGTGGGACAGGGGTCCACGGGGAGCTGTTTTTT
TRBJ1-6 NA NA TRBV19 CASTDQTGWGSPLHF TGTGCCAGTACCGATCAGACAGGATGGGGCTCACCCCTCCACTTT
TRBJ1-2 NA NA TRBV6-5 CASSYSGTRSLYGYTF TGTGCCAGCAGTTACTCAGGGACACGAAGCCTTTATGGCTACACCTTC
TRBJ1-1 TRBD1 NA TRBV11-2 CASSSRGQKNTEAFF TGTGCCAGCAGCTCCCGGGGACAGAAGAACACTGAAGCTTTCTTT
TRBJ2-7 TRBD2 NA TRBV2 CASTQGGLAGSVEQYF TGTGCCAGCACTCAAGGGGGACTAGCGGGATCGGTCGAGCAGTACTTC
TRBJ1-6 NA NA TRBV30 CAWKTDSHSPLHF TGTGCCTGGAAGACAGACTCGCATTCACCTCTCCACTTT
TRBJ1-2 NA NA TRBV7-9 CASSARSRVGYTF TGTGCCAGCAGCGCACGCAGCAGGGTTGGCTACACCTTC
TRBJ2-6 TRBD1 NA TRBV30 CAWQTGAHSGANVLTF TGTGCCTGGCAGACAGGGGCTCACTCTGGGGCCAACGTCCTGACTTTC
TRBJ1-3 NA NA TRBV14 CASSQQGSGNTIYF TGTGCCAGCAGCCAACAGGGTTCTGGAAACACCATATATTTT
TRBJ1-1 NA NA TRBV5-5 CASSPFQGSNTEAFF TGTGCCAGCAGCCCGTTCCAGGGGTCGAACACTGAAGCTTTCTTT
TRBJ1-2 NA NA TRBV20-1 CSARQGGGYTF TGCAGTGCTAGACAGGGCGGAGGCTACACCTTC
TRBJ2-5 NA NA TRBV7-6 CASRTVEGAVETQYF TGTGCCAGCAGGACGGTGGAGGGGGCGGTGGAGACCCAGTACTTC
TRBJ1-2 NA NA TRBV27 CASSFVGGGTIGYTF TGTGCCAGCAGTTTCGTGGGGGGAGGGACCATTGGCTACACCTTC
TRBJ1-2 NA once TRBV30 CAWSGTGGLGGYTF TGTGCCTGGAGCGGAACTGGGGGGTTGGGAGGCTACACCTTC
TRBJ2-5 NA NA TRBV28 CASSLLRETQYF TGTGCCAGCAGTTTGTTGAGGGAGACCCAGTACTTC
TRBJ2-3 NA NA TRBV7-9 CASTSSGGPRLDTQYF TGTGCCAGCACCTCTTCGGGGGGCCCACGTTTGGATACGCAGTATTTT
TRBJ2-7 NA NA TRBV9 CASSKGGGSYEQYF TGTGCCAGCAGCAAAGGGGGGGGATCCTACGAGCAGTACTTC
TRBJ1-2 NA NA TRBV19 CATYNYGYTF TGTGCCACCTATAACTATGGCTACACCTTC
TRBJ2-3 TRBD2 NA TRBV6-1 CASSGHSGTPSTDTQYF TGTGCCAGCAGTGGGCATAGCGGGACTCCTAGCACAGATACGCAGTATTTT
TRBJ2-3 NA NA TRBV5-4 CASSLGLAFTDTQYF TGTGCCAGCAGCTTGGGGCTAGCTTTCACAGATACGCAGTATTTT